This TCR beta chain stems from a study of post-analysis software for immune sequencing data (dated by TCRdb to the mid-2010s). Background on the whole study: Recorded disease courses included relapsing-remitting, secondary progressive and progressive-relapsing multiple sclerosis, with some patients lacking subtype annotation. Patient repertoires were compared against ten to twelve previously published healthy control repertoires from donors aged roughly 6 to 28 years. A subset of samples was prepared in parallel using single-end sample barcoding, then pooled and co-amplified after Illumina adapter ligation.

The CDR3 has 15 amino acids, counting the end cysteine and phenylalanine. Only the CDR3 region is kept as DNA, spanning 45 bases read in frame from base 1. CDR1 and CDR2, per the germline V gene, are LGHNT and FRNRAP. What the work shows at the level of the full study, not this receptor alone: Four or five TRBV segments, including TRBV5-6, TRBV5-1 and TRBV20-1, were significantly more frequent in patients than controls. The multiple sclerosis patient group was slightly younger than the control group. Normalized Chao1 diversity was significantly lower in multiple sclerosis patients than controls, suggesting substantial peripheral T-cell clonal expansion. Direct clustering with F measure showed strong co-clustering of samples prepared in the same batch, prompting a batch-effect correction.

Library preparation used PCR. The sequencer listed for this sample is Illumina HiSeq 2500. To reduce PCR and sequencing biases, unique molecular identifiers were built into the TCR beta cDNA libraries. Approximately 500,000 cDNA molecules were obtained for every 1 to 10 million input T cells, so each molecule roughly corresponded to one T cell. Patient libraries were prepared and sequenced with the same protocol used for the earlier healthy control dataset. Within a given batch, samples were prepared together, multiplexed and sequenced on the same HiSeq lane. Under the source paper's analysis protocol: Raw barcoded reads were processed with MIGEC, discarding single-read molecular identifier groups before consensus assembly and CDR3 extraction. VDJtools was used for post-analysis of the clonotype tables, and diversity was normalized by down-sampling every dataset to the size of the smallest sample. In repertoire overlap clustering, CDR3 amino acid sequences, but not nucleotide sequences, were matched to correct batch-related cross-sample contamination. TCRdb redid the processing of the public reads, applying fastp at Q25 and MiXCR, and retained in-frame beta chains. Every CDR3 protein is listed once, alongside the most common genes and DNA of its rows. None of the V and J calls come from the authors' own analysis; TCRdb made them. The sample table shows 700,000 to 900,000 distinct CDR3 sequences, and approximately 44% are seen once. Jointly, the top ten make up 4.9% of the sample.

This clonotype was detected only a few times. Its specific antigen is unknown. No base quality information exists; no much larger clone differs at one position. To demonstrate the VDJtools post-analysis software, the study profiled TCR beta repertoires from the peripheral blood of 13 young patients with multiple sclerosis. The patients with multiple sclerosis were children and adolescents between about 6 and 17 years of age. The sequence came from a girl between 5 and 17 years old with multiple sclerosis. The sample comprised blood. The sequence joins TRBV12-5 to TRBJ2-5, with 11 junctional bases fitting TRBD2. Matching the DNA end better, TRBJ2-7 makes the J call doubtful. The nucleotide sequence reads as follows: TGTGCTAGTGGCCTCACTAGCGGGAGTTATGCCGAGCAGTACTTC. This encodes CASGLTSGSYAEQYF.